This is a list of T cell receptor beta chains from one sample in a study of blood T cell repertoires in COVID-19. Profiling relied on immunoSEQ multiplex PCR, and the TCRdb table lists in-frame clones only, not all of them. The sample includes 80,000 to 100,000 clones, over 70% of them seen just once. The specimen sequenced was peripheral blood. Receptors were obtained from a man aged 60-69 years with acute or convalescent COVID-19. Each CDR3 is given with its conserved first and last residue. The order of the fields is clone size, J gene, V gene, D gene, CDR3 DNA, CDR3 protein. A D gene is named only where the DNA matches it firmly. Only part of the rows carry a size: once, few, many, or a class if the clone is expanded.

abundance: NA; j_gene: TRBJ2-1; v_gene: TRBV7-6; d_gene: TRBD2; CDR3nt: TGTGCCAGCAGCGTCCGACTAGCGGGAGGGCCAGGCAATGAGCAGTTCTTC; CDR3aa: CASSVRLAGGPGNEQFF
abundance: NA; j_gene: TRBJ2-7; v_gene: TRBV4-3; d_gene: TRBD2; CDR3nt: TGCGCCAGCAGCCGGTCAGCGGGAGAGCCCGAGCAGTACTTC; CDR3aa: CASSRSAGEPEQYF
abundance: many; j_gene: TRBJ1-5; v_gene: TRBV30; d_gene: NA; CDR3nt: TGTGCCTGGAGTCGGACATATAGCAATCAGCCCCAGCATTTT; CDR3aa: CAWSRTYSNQPQHF
abundance: NA; j_gene: TRBJ2-1; v_gene: TRBV24-1; d_gene: TRBD2; CDR3nt: TGTGCCACCAGTAGGCCGACTAGCGGGAGCTTGGATGAGCAGTTCTTC; CDR3aa: CATSRPTSGSLDEQFF
abundance: once; j_gene: TRBJ1-2; v_gene: TRBV19; d_gene: NA; CDR3nt: TGTGCCAGTAGTCCTGTCGGGACACTAAGAGGCTATGGCTACACCTTC; CDR3aa: CASSPVGTLRGYGYTF
abundance: NA; j_gene: TRBJ1-2; v_gene: TRBV7-2; d_gene: TRBD1; CDR3nt: TGTGCCAGCAGCTCGGACAGGCTGCGCTATGGCTACACCTTC; CDR3aa: CASSSDRLRYGYTF
abundance: NA; j_gene: TRBJ1-2; v_gene: TRBV19; d_gene: TRBD1; CDR3nt: TGTGCCAGTAGTCGTCAGCCGGGACAGGGGAATGGCTACACCTTC; CDR3aa: CASSRQPGQGNGYTF
abundance: NA; j_gene: TRBJ2-1; v_gene: TRBV5-1; d_gene: NA; CDR3nt: TGCGCCAGCAGCTTCGTGCAGTCCTACAATGAGCAGTTCTTC; CDR3aa: CASSFVQSYNEQFF
abundance: NA; j_gene: TRBJ2-3; v_gene: TRBV7-3; d_gene: TRBD2; CDR3nt: TGTGCCAGCAGCTTGACTAGCGGGAGTGTCCCAGATACGCAGTATTTT; CDR3aa: CASSLTSGSVPDTQYF
abundance: NA; j_gene: TRBJ1-1; v_gene: TRBV29-1; d_gene: NA; CDR3nt: TGCAGCGTGGGGGCGGGTGGCCGTGAAGCTTTCTTT; CDR3aa: CSVGAGGREAFF
abundance: once; j_gene: TRBJ2-5; v_gene: TRBV18; d_gene: NA; CDR3nt: TGTGCCAGCTCACCACCCTCGGAAGAGACCCAGTACTTC; CDR3aa: CASSPPSEETQYF
abundance: few; j_gene: TRBJ2-7; v_gene: TRBV10-1; d_gene: TRBD2; CDR3nt: TGCGCCAGCAGTGAAGGGACTAGCGGGATGGTAGGACAGTACTTC; CDR3aa: CASSEGTSGMVGQYF
abundance: once; j_gene: TRBJ2-1; v_gene: TRBV11-2; d_gene: TRBD2; CDR3nt: TGTGCCAGCAGTCATATCTCCGGGACTACGGGCTACAATGAGCAGTTCTTC; CDR3aa: CASSHISGTTGYNEQFF
abundance: few; j_gene: TRBJ2-7; v_gene: TRBV27; d_gene: TRBD2; CDR3nt: TGTGCCAGCAGTTTGGCGGGAGGGCCCTACGAGCAGTACTTC; CDR3aa: CASSLAGGPYEQYF
abundance: NA; j_gene: TRBJ1-6; v_gene: TRBV11-2; d_gene: TRBD1; CDR3nt: TGTGCCAGCAGCTTGGGCGGACAGGGGAATTCACCCCTCCACTTT; CDR3aa: CASSLGGQGNSPLHF
abundance: NA; j_gene: TRBJ2-5; v_gene: TRBV18; d_gene: NA; CDR3nt: TGTGCCAGCTCACCACCACAGAGCCTCGGATCGACCCAGTACTTC; CDR3aa: CASSPPQSLGSTQYF
abundance: NA; j_gene: TRBJ2-6; v_gene: TRBV18; d_gene: NA; CDR3nt: TGTGCCAGCTCACCACTCATCTCTGGGGCCAACGTCCTGACTTTC; CDR3aa: CASSPLISGANVLTF
abundance: NA; j_gene: TRBJ1-2; v_gene: TRBV5-6; d_gene: TRBD1; CDR3nt: TGTGCCAGCAGCTGGGGCTCAGGGGGCGCGATCCATGGCTACACCTTC; CDR3aa: CASSWGSGGAIHGYTF
abundance: NA; j_gene: TRBJ2-4; v_gene: TRBV6-5; d_gene: NA; CDR3nt: TGTGCCAGCGCGGGGACCCTAGCCAAAAACATTCAGTACTTC; CDR3aa: CASAGTLAKNIQYF
abundance: NA; j_gene: TRBJ2-1; v_gene: TRBV27; d_gene: TRBD1; CDR3nt: TGTGCCAGCAGTTCCCGACAGGGCGGTCTGTACTACAATGAGCAGTTCTTC; CDR3aa: CASSSRQGGLYYNEQFF
abundance: NA; j_gene: TRBJ2-3; v_gene: TRBV11-3; d_gene: NA; CDR3nt: TGTGCCAGCAGCTTACTATGGGGCCGGGGGACAGATACGCAGTATTTT; CDR3aa: CASSLLWGRGTDTQYF
abundance: NA; j_gene: TRBJ2-1; v_gene: TRBV6-4; d_gene: NA; CDR3nt: TGTGCCAGCTCCCTCCTCGGGACAAGCAATACTAATGAGCAGTTCTTC; CDR3aa: CASSLLGTSNTNEQFF
abundance: few; j_gene: TRBJ1-1; v_gene: TRBV19; d_gene: NA; CDR3nt: TGTGCCAGTAGTATGACAGGTTTGAACACTGAAGCTTTCTTT; CDR3aa: CASSMTGLNTEAFF
abundance: NA; j_gene: TRBJ1-1; v_gene: TRBV27; d_gene: NA; CDR3nt: TGTGCCAGCAGTTTTGGACAGATGAACACTGAAGCTTTCTTT; CDR3aa: CASSFGQMNTEAFF
abundance: few; j_gene: TRBJ1-1; v_gene: TRBV11-3; d_gene: NA; CDR3nt: TGTGCCAGCAGCCAGGGTGGCTTTATGAACACTGAAGCTTTCTTT; CDR3aa: CASSQGGFMNTEAFF
abundance: NA; j_gene: TRBJ1-1; v_gene: TRBV9; d_gene: TRBD1; CDR3nt: TGTGCCAGCAGCGGACAGGGTCGGCACACTGAAGCTTTCTTT; CDR3aa: CASSGQGRHTEAFF
abundance: NA; j_gene: TRBJ1-2; v_gene: TRBV5-5; d_gene: NA; CDR3nt: TGTGCCAGCAGCTTGGAGGGCCGGGCAGGAGGCCTAAACTATGGCTACACCTTC; CDR3aa: CASSLEGRAGGLNYGYTF
abundance: NA; j_gene: TRBJ1-5; v_gene: TRBV4-2; d_gene: NA; CDR3nt: TGTGCCAGCAGCCACTTACAGGGTGAACCCCAGCATTTT; CDR3aa: CASSHLQGEPQHF
abundance: medium-sized; j_gene: TRBJ1-3; v_gene: TRBV5-1; d_gene: TRBD1; CDR3nt: TGCGCCAGCAGAACCGACAGGGGCGAAGGCAACACCATATATTTT; CDR3aa: CASRTDRGEGNTIYF
abundance: once; j_gene: TRBJ2-7; v_gene: TRBV13; d_gene: NA; CDR3nt: TGTGCCAGCAGCCACAGGGCTGGCGAGCAGTACTTC; CDR3aa: CASSHRAGEQYF
abundance: NA; j_gene: TRBJ2-1; v_gene: TRBV5-1; d_gene: TRBD2; CDR3nt: TGCGCCAGCAGCGCGCCGGGACTAGCGGGCAATAACAATGAGCAGTTCTTC; CDR3aa: CASSAPGLAGNNNEQFF
abundance: NA; j_gene: TRBJ2-7; v_gene: TRBV6-5; d_gene: NA; CDR3nt: TGTGCCAGCAGTTTCGTCAGCTCGGTCCCTCCAGGCGAGCAGTACTTC; CDR3aa: CASSFVSSVPPGEQYF
abundance: NA; j_gene: TRBJ2-7; v_gene: TRBV4-1; d_gene: NA; CDR3nt: TGCGCCAGCAGCCATGCACCCCAGGGTTCCTACGAGCAGTACTTC; CDR3aa: CASSHAPQGSYEQYF
abundance: few; j_gene: TRBJ2-6; v_gene: TRBV2; d_gene: NA; CDR3nt: TGTGCCAGCAGCTCCCAAGGGGGGGGATTTCTATCTGGGGCCAACGTCCTGACTTTC; CDR3aa: CASSSQGGGFLSGANVLTF
abundance: NA; j_gene: TRBJ2-1; v_gene: TRBV18; d_gene: TRBD2; CDR3nt: TGTGCCAGCTCACCAGGGACTAAGAAAATTGAGCAGTTCTTC; CDR3aa: CASSPGTKKIEQFF
abundance: NA; j_gene: TRBJ1-1; v_gene: TRBV2; d_gene: NA; CDR3nt: TGTGCCAGCAGTGAATTTGGAGGCAGCCCTGAAGCTTTCTTT; CDR3aa: CASSEFGGSPEAFF
abundance: NA; j_gene: TRBJ2-3; v_gene: TRBV9; d_gene: NA; CDR3nt: TGTGCCAGCAGCGCGCGGGACCTCACAGATACGCAGTATTTT; CDR3aa: CASSARDLTDTQYF
abundance: NA; j_gene: TRBJ1-5; v_gene: TRBV7-2; d_gene: TRBD1; CDR3nt: TGTGCCAGCAGCCTGGACAGGGGCAATCAGCCCCAGCATTTT; CDR3aa: CASSLDRGNQPQHF
abundance: NA; j_gene: TRBJ2-7; v_gene: TRBV7-8; d_gene: NA; CDR3nt: TGTGCCAGCAGCCTCGATCTAGAGAGCTCCTACGAGCAGTACTTC; CDR3aa: CASSLDLESSYEQYF
abundance: NA; j_gene: TRBJ1-5; v_gene: TRBV24-1; d_gene: TRBD1; CDR3nt: TGTGCCACCAGTGACCAACAGGGGACCTGCAATCAGCCCCAGCATTTT; CDR3aa: CATSDQQGTCNQPQHF
abundance: NA; j_gene: TRBJ2-5; v_gene: TRBV30; d_gene: NA; CDR3nt: TGTGCCTGGAAGTTGGCAGGACAACAAGAGACCCAGTACTTC; CDR3aa: CAWKLAGQQETQYF
abundance: NA; j_gene: TRBJ2-7; v_gene: TRBV15; d_gene: NA; CDR3nt: TGTGCCACCAGCAGTCCCGGACGGCGGGAAGACGAGCAGTACTTC; CDR3aa: CATSSPGRREDEQYF
abundance: NA; j_gene: TRBJ1-6; v_gene: TRBV9; d_gene: NA; CDR3nt: TGTGCCAGCAGCGTTGGCGACAGAAGTTCACCCCTCCACTTT; CDR3aa: CASSVGDRSSPLHF
abundance: NA; j_gene: TRBJ1-4; v_gene: TRBV19; d_gene: TRBD1; CDR3nt: TGTGCCAGTAGTAAGAACAGGGGTTTACGTGAAAAACTGTTTTTT; CDR3aa: CASSKNRGLREKLFF
abundance: NA; j_gene: TRBJ2-1; v_gene: TRBV7-3; d_gene: NA; CDR3nt: TGTGCCAGCAGCTTAAGCGGGACGAGGCACAATGAGCAGTTCTTC; CDR3aa: CASSLSGTRHNEQFF
abundance: NA; j_gene: TRBJ2-2; v_gene: TRBV5-6; d_gene: NA; CDR3nt: TGTGCCAGCAGCTGGACCACGGGGAGCTTGAACACCGGGGAGCTGTTTTTT; CDR3aa: CASSWTTGSLNTGELFF
abundance: NA; j_gene: TRBJ1-2; v_gene: TRBV29-1; d_gene: NA; CDR3nt: TGCAGCGTATACAGGGACGCCCTGGGCCGGGGCTACACCTTC; CDR3aa: CSVYRDALGRGYTF
abundance: NA; j_gene: TRBJ1-6; v_gene: TRBV7-8; d_gene: TRBD1; CDR3nt: TGTGCCAGCAGCAAACCCGGGACAGCGAGCTCCTATAATTCACCCCTCCACTTT; CDR3aa: CASSKPGTASSYNSPLHF
abundance: NA; j_gene: TRBJ1-5; v_gene: TRBV10-3; d_gene: NA; CDR3nt: TGTGCCATCAGTGAGTCAAGGGGAATATTTCAGCCCCAGCATTTT; CDR3aa: CAISESRGIFQPQHF
abundance: few; j_gene: TRBJ2-1; v_gene: TRBV19; d_gene: TRBD1; CDR3nt: TGTGCCAGTAGTACAAGACAGGGGCCGGTACACAATGAGCAGTTCTTC; CDR3aa: CASSTRQGPVHNEQFF
abundance: NA; j_gene: TRBJ1-3; v_gene: TRBV6-5; d_gene: NA; CDR3nt: TGTGCCAGCAGTTATGACAGCTCTGGAAACACCATATATTTT; CDR3aa: CASSYDSSGNTIYF
abundance: NA; j_gene: TRBJ1-1; v_gene: TRBV10-3; d_gene: NA; CDR3nt: TGTGCCATAACTAGACAGGAGAACACTGAAGCTTTCTTT; CDR3aa: CAITRQENTEAFF
abundance: once; j_gene: TRBJ1-2; v_gene: TRBV10-3; d_gene: NA; CDR3nt: TGTGCCATCACCAAAGACAGGTCTAACTATGGCTACACCTTC; CDR3aa: CAITKDRSNYGYTF
abundance: NA; j_gene: TRBJ2-2; v_gene: TRBV28; d_gene: TRBD2; CDR3nt: TGTGCCAGCACCCTGGGACTAAACGGGGAGCTGTTTTTT; CDR3aa: CASTLGLNGELFF
abundance: NA; j_gene: TRBJ1-4; v_gene: TRBV7-9; d_gene: TRBD1; CDR3nt: TGTGCCAGCAGCCCGTGGGACAGATTTAATGAAAAACTGTTTTTT; CDR3aa: CASSPWDRFNEKLFF
abundance: once; j_gene: TRBJ2-7; v_gene: TRBV19; d_gene: NA; CDR3nt: TGTGCCAGTAGTATTGGATTGGAGGGAGGACTGGTTGGGGAGCAGTACTTC; CDR3aa: CASSIGLEGGLVGEQYF
abundance: NA; j_gene: TRBJ1-3; v_gene: TRBV7-2; d_gene: NA; CDR3nt: TGTGCCAGCAGCTGGGACACTCGCTCTGGAAACACCATATATTTT; CDR3aa: CASSWDTRSGNTIYF
abundance: NA; j_gene: TRBJ1-4; v_gene: TRBV5-6; d_gene: TRBD1; CDR3nt: TGTGCCAGCAGCGTGGGTGCAGGGACAGCAACTAATGAAAAACTGTTTTTT; CDR3aa: CASSVGAGTATNEKLFF
abundance: once; j_gene: TRBJ2-2; v_gene: TRBV18; d_gene: NA; CDR3nt: TGTGCCAGCTCACCACCGGACACCAGGGTTACCGGGGAGCTGTTTTTT; CDR3aa: CASSPPDTRVTGELFF
abundance: NA; j_gene: TRBJ2-7; v_gene: TRBV30; d_gene: TRBD1; CDR3nt: TGTGCCTGGGACAGGGGGCCTCACGAGCAGTACTTC; CDR3aa: CAWDRGPHEQYF